This T cell receptor beta chain was found in a study of post-analysis software for immune sequencing data. Turning to the study itself: Patients had relapsing-remitting, secondary progressive or progressive-relapsing multiple sclerosis; some lacked subtype.

Sequencing libraries made from TCR beta cDNA carried unique molecular identifiers. One entry per CDR3 protein, called by TCRdb with MiXCR from the PCR reads. The sample contains about 760,000 distinct CDR3 sequences, 30% of which appear only once. Study-level results: With TRBV5-6, TRBV5-1 and TRBV20-1 included, about five TRBV segments were more frequent in patients than in controls. Relative to controls, patients with multiple sclerosis showed significantly lower normalized Chao1 diversity.

The germline V gene has CDR1 ENHRY and CDR2 SYGVKD. The CDR3 has 12 amino acids. Trimming removed 6 bases at V and 1 base at J, with 7 bases between. This clonotype showed up many times. Antigen unknown. Input material: blood. The TCR was taken from a girl aged 5-17 years with multiple sclerosis. The chain is built from TRBV10-3 and TRBJ2-7; D might be TRBD2 (5 bases). The CDR3: CAIRGVSYEQYF. For the CDR3, the DNA is TGTGCCATCAGGGGAGTTTCCTACGAGCAGTACTTC.